Listed below are T cell receptor beta chains from one sample, sequenced in a study of blood T cells in healthy people across ages. TCRdb used MiXCR to reprocess the 5' RACE reads, holding one entry per CDR3 protein. Seen here are roughly 700,000 distinct CDR3 sequences, about half observed once, and the top ten hold roughly a third. Material: blood. The receptors come from a woman between 55 and 75 years old in good health. Both conserved end residues are part of each CDR3.

TRBV6-4,14,TRBJ2-1,CASSRLAGLGEQFF
TRBV5-1,15,NA,CASSLDGGSYNEQYF
TRBV12-3/TRBV12-4,14,TRBJ1-2,CASSDSGADYGYTF
TRBV24-1,16,TRBJ2-2,CATAGRGPKDTGELFF
TRBV4-3,15,TRBJ2-2,CASSQVDRNTGELFF
TRBV7-8,14,NA,CASNQGEATYEQYF
TRBV7-2,15,NA,CASSLGGGAGETQYF
TRBV7-8,18,TRBJ2-1,CASSLAHGGRSAYNEQFF
TRBV12-3/TRBV12-4,15,TRBJ2-7,CASSPWGDNSYEQYF
TRBV20-1,14,TRBJ1-2,CSARLRPRGGGYTF
TRBV5-6,16,TRBJ2-4,CASSLYGDLAKNIQYF
TRBV29-1,13,TRBJ2-7,CSVHPTDSYEQYF
TRBV29-1,14,TRBJ1-2,CSVEGGGSSYGYTF
TRBV10-3,16,TRBJ2-1,CAISESNPRSYNEQFF
TRBV29-1,14,TRBJ1-2,CSASGTGDNYGYTF
TRBV20-1,15,TRBJ2-7,CSARKRTSGRFEQYF
TRBV15,15,TRBJ2-1,CATSRSGPSYNEQFF
TRBV20-1,14,TRBJ1-6,CSAAVDTGTSPLHF
TRBV6-2/TRBV6-3,17,TRBJ2-6,CASSPTGGSSGANVLTF
TRBV4-1,12,TRBJ2-5,CASSQEAETQYF
TRBV13,15,TRBJ2-1,CASSLGQRGYNEQFF
TRBV4-2,13,TRBJ1-4,CASSQSPGEKLFF
TRBV10-3,14,TRBJ2-7,CAIRSGQGLYEQYF
TRBV20-1,11,TRBJ2-1,CSASPTNEQFF
TRBV11-2,12,TRBJ1-2,CASSITGYGYTF
TRBV4-2,16,TRBJ2-1,CASGLAGVRSYNEQFF
TRBV6-2/TRBV6-3,16,TRBJ2-3,CASSWNKRDATDTQYF
TRBV7-3,16,TRBJ2-7,CASSPGTSGRFYEQYF
TRBV12-3/TRBV12-4,15,TRBJ2-2,CASSTRAGGTGELFF
TRBV20-1,14,TRBJ2-7,CSARVPYRSDEQYF
TRBV10-3,13,NA,CAISPGQGHEQYF
TRBV20-1,13,TRBJ2-3,CSARDTVGDTQYF
TRBV25-1,13,TRBJ2-7,CASSGAGSYEQYF
TRBV10-3,13,TRBJ1-2,CAISETGRRGYTF
TRBV12-3/TRBV12-4,14,TRBJ2-2,CASSFSGATGELFF
TRBV29-1,13,TRBJ1-2,CSGVGGMNYGYTF
TRBV12-3/TRBV12-4,12,TRBJ1-2,CASSRTIYGYTF
TRBV29-1,13,TRBJ1-2,CSVGLLRSGGYTF
TRBV5-1,13,TRBJ2-7,CASSFPDSYERYF
TRBV7-2,16,TRBJ2-1,CASSLVAGGAYNEQFF
TRBV7-2,14,TRBJ1-5,CACSSDTGNQPQHF
TRBV20-1,18,TRBJ2-3,CSASGLAGGASYTDTQYF
TRBV9,15,TRBJ1-4,CASSVEGFANEKLFF
TRBV14,11,TRBJ2-7,CASSAIYEQYF
TRBV9,12,TRBJ2-1,CASSERYNEQFF